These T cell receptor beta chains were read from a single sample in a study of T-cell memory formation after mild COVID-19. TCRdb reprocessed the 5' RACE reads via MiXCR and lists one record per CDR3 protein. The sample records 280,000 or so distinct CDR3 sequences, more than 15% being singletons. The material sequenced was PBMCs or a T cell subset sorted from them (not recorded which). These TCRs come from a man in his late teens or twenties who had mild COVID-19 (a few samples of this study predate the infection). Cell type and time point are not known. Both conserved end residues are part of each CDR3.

cdr3_aa: CASTHLAGEQYF
v_call: TRBV6-2/TRBV6-3
j_call: TRBJ2-7

cdr3_aa: CASTAGGAYGYTF
v_call: TRBV12-3/TRBV12-4
j_call: TRBJ1-2

cdr3_aa: CAISDSFGQQNTEAFF
v_call: TRBV10-3
j_call: TRBJ1-1

cdr3_aa: CASSQDQTGDTQYF
v_call: TRBV4-3
j_call: TRBJ2-3

cdr3_aa: CASSPRGQSGANVLTF
v_call: TRBV7-6
j_call: TRBJ2-6

cdr3_aa: CASSLWGLGNEKLFF
v_call: TRBV12-3/TRBV12-4
j_call: TRBJ1-4

cdr3_aa: CASSWTERETQYF
v_call: TRBV6-6
j_call: TRBJ2-5

cdr3_aa: CASIGDSYEQYF
v_call: TRBV5-1
j_call: TRBJ2-7

cdr3_aa: CASSTGTGATQYF
v_call: TRBV6-2/TRBV6-3
j_call: TRBJ2-5

cdr3_aa: CASSLGSWRGGRDTQYF
v_call: TRBV7-8
j_call: TRBJ2-3

cdr3_aa: CASSPWGSRPGELFF
v_call: TRBV12-3/TRBV12-4
j_call: TRBJ2-2

cdr3_aa: CASSQVSETQYF
v_call: TRBV4-1
j_call: TRBJ2-5

cdr3_aa: CASGTEYEQFF
v_call: TRBV2
j_call: TRBJ2-1

cdr3_aa: CASTQGRAGNTIYF
v_call: TRBV6-5
j_call: TRBJ1-3

cdr3_aa: CASSLDPGAGNTIYF
v_call: TRBV11-2
j_call: TRBJ1-3

cdr3_aa: CASSYVDRSRGAFF
v_call: TRBV6-5
j_call: TRBJ1-1

cdr3_aa: CASSSLTGDGYEQYF
v_call: TRBV4-1
j_call: TRBJ2-7

cdr3_aa: CASSQVITLLSLNEQFF
v_call: TRBV4-1
j_call: TRBJ2-1

cdr3_aa: CASSRPDRANEKLFF
v_call: TRBV6-6
j_call: TRBJ1-4

cdr3_aa: CASSLALSDTQYF
v_call: TRBV7-7
j_call: TRBJ2-3

cdr3_aa: CASSYQGANSPLHF
v_call: TRBV6-2/TRBV6-3
j_call: TRBJ1-6

cdr3_aa: CSARDRAQAGGRDTQYF
v_call: TRBV20-1
j_call: TRBJ2-3

cdr3_aa: CASSLNRGQGQPQHF
v_call: TRBV12-3/TRBV12-4
j_call: TRBJ1-5

cdr3_aa: CASRPTRATNEKLFF
v_call: TRBV4-3
j_call: TRBJ1-4